This T cell receptor beta chain was recovered during a study of PD-1 blockade in classical Hodgkin lymphoma. Study-level results: What caused the repertoire differences, perhaps disease activity or prior therapy, remains undefined. As was reported, newly diagnosed patients showed lower baseline TCR diversity than healthy donors did.

The time point is: newly diagnosed, previously untreated cHL patient sample. Serving as comparison were PBMCs from newly diagnosed, untreated classical Hodgkin lymphoma, which were sequenced alongside the relapsed/refractory trial patients. Notes on this clone: Its specificity is unknown.

The CDR3 sequence is 19 residues long. Germline V gene sequence: CDR1 MNHEY, CDR2 SMNVEV (reference sequence). V dropped 1 base and J dropped 4; count of bases not matched to a gene: 11. TCRdb's copy holds only in-frame clones and misses some; the assay was immunoSEQ multiplex PCR. The sample includes roughly 34,000 clones, roughly 94% of them seen just once. The genes are TRBV27 and TRBJ2-1; TRBD2 matches 12 bases. Material: peripheral blood mononuclear cells (PBMCs). This receptor was taken from a human donor with classical Hodgkin lymphoma. The CDR3 bases are TGTGCCAGCAGTTTATTCGGGACTAGCGGGTACTCATCTTACAATGAGCAGTTCTTC. Its translation is CASSLFGTSGYSSYNEQFF.